One sample yielded the 7 T cell receptor beta chains listed below, sequenced in a study of shared clonotypes between healthy human individuals. The repertoire was sequenced with immunoSEQ multiplex PCR; TCRdb's copy has only in-frame clones and lacks some. This table holds about 480,000 clones, about 80% found once. Material for sequencing was PBMCs. The origin of the receptors is a woman aged 35 to 49 in good health. Some clones in this sample may be carry-over from other donors' samples.

This chain connects TRBV28 to TRBJ1-2, with D perhaps matching TRBD1 (5 bases). The CDR3 length is 19 residues. CDR1 is MDHEN, CDR2 SYDVKM, per germline. V gave up 6 bases and J gave up 0 bases, with 26 bases separating them. Here the CDR3 DNA reads TGTGCCAGCAGCTACTTGAACCCAATGGGGGGAAATACTAACTATGGCTACACCTTC. As protein: CASSYLNPMGGNTNYGYTF.

V gene TRBV27 combines with J gene TRBJ2-3, with 10 bases matching TRBD2. The CDR3 spans 16 residues. The ends lost 0 bases at V and 4 bases at J; junction bases unmatched: 4. Per the germline V gene, CDR1 is MNHEY and CDR2 is SMNVEV (reference sequence). CDR3: CASSLSAGGVADTQYF. The CDR3 coding sequence is TGTGCCAGCAGTTTATCAGCGGGAGGGGTGGCAGATACGCAGTATTTT.

The chain joins TRBV5-1 to TRBJ2-7; D possibly uses TRBD1 or TRBD2 (5 bases each). V lost 0 bases, J lost 3 bases, and 10 bases lay in between. This CDR3 is built from 14 residues. Germline CDR1 reads SGHRS; CDR2 reads YFSETQ. The CDR3 loop reads CASSLAGPSYEQYF. Here the CDR3 DNA reads TGCGCCAGCAGCTTGGCGGGACCGAGCTACGAGCAGTACTTC.

The J gene is TRBJ2-1, the V gene TRBV6-5, with 12 nucleotides matching TRBD2. The CDR3 covers 15 residues. Germline assignment: CDR1 MNHEY and CDR2 SVGAGI. V gave up 6 bases and J gave up 4 bases; unmatched junction bases: 4. CDR3 in DNA: TGTGCCAGCAGAAGGACTAGCGGGGTATACAATGAGCAGTTCTTC. Protein: CASRRTSGVYNEQFF.

The sample holds one count of this clone. The gene calls are TRBV28 and TRBJ2-7; D perhaps matches TRBD2 (5 bases). CDR3 length: 17 residues. Germline CDR1 and CDR2: MDHEN and SYDVKM. V was clipped by 3 bases and J by 1 base, with 19 bases between them. The CDR3 protein is CASSFSYSDIESYEQYF. For the CDR3, the DNA is TGTGCCAGCAGTTTTTCCTATAGCGACATTGAATCCTACGAGCAGTACTTC.

The gene calls are TRBV7-9 and TRBJ2-6, with 9 bases identical to TRBD1. Germline-derived CDR1 and CDR2 are SEHNR and FQNEAQ (reference sequence). CDR3 length equals 19 residues. The junction had 10 bases not matched to a gene; V was cut back by 4 bases and J by 0 bases. CDR3 coding DNA: TGTGCCAGCAGCTCAACCGCCGGGACAGGGTACTCTGGGGCCAACGTCCTGACTTTC. This codes for CASSSTAGTGYSGANVLTF.

The J gene is TRBJ2-5, the V gene TRBV29-1; 10 bases map to TRBD2. CDR3 size: 15 residues. Germline V gene data show CDR1 as SQVTM and CDR2 as ANQGSEA. V was clipped by 7 bases and J by 5 bases; unmatched bases: 13. In DNA form, the CDR3 reads TGCAGCGCCCCCCCGGCTAGCGGGAGTATTGAGACCCAGTACTTC. It specifies CSAPPASGSIETQYF.